The rows below give T cell receptor beta chains drawn from one sample of a study of blood T cell repertoires in COVID-19. Sequencing used immunoSEQ multiplex PCR; TCRdb keeps in-frame clones, though not all of them. The repertoire holds under 500,000 clones, roughly 90% seen once, with about 4.3% in the top ten. The sequenced sample consisted of peripheral blood. These receptors were collected from a woman aged 30 to 39 with acute or convalescent COVID-19. Each CDR3 is given with its conserved first and last residue. Fields, in order: clone size, V gene, CDR3 length, D gene, J gene, CDR3 DNA, CDR3 protein. D genes are given only for firm matches. Part of the rows lack a size; the others show once, few, many or a class for expanded clones.

clone_size: -
v_call: TRBV19
cdr3_length: 17
d_call: TRBD1
j_call: TRBJ2-7
cdr3_nt: TGTGCCAGTAGTGCCCTCAACCCGGGACAGGGCCGTTACGAGCAGTACTTC
cdr3_aa: CASSALNPGQGRYEQYF

clone_size: -
v_call: TRBV5-1
cdr3_length: 15
d_call: TRBD1
j_call: TRBJ1-2
cdr3_nt: TGCGCCAGCAGGCGATACAGGGGGAATCGCTATGGCTACACCTTC
cdr3_aa: CASRRYRGNRYGYTF

clone_size: -
v_call: TRBV28
cdr3_length: 10
d_call: TRBD1
j_call: TRBJ1-5
cdr3_nt: TGTGCCATCTGGGGACAGGACTGGCATTTT
cdr3_aa: CAIWGQDWHF

clone_size: once
v_call: TRBV4-1
cdr3_length: 15
d_call: TRBD1
j_call: TRBJ2-7
cdr3_nt: TGCGCCAGCAGCCCGATTGGAAGGGGGCCTGGCGAGCAGTACTTC
cdr3_aa: CASSPIGRGPGEQYF

clone_size: -
v_call: TRBV28
cdr3_length: 14
d_call: TRBD2
j_call: TRBJ2-1
cdr3_nt: TGTGCCAGCAAGGCTAGCGGGGGATATTATGAGCAGTTCTTC
cdr3_aa: CASKASGGYYEQFF

clone_size: -
v_call: TRBV28
cdr3_length: 12
d_call: TRBD1
j_call: TRBJ2-1
cdr3_nt: TGTGCCACCCTTTACAGGGGGAATGAGCAGTTCTTC
cdr3_aa: CATLYRGNEQFF

clone_size: -
v_call: TRBV7-3
cdr3_length: 14
d_call: TRBD2
j_call: TRBJ2-3
cdr3_nt: TGTGCCAGCAGCCAAGGGCGGGAGACAGATACGCAGTATTTT
cdr3_aa: CASSQGRETDTQYF

clone_size: -
v_call: TRBV14
cdr3_length: 13
d_call: TRBD1
j_call: TRBJ2-1
cdr3_nt: TGTGCCAGCAGCCCGGGACAGCTTAATGAGCAGTTCTTC
cdr3_aa: CASSPGQLNEQFF

clone_size: -
v_call: TRBV30
cdr3_length: 15
d_call: TRBD2
j_call: TRBJ2-3
cdr3_nt: TGTGCCTGGAGTGTATCTAGCGGGGGGGCAGATACGCAGTATTTT
cdr3_aa: CAWSVSSGGADTQYF

clone_size: -
v_call: TRBV6-5
cdr3_length: 14
d_call: -
j_call: TRBJ2-7
cdr3_nt: TGTGCCAGCACCCCGTTTAGGAGCTCCTACGAGCAGTACTTC
cdr3_aa: CASTPFRSSYEQYF

clone_size: -
v_call: TRBV5-1
cdr3_length: 16
d_call: -
j_call: TRBJ1-1
cdr3_nt: TGCGCCAGCAGCTTGGAGGCAGGCCCCCGTAACACTGAAGCTTTCTTT
cdr3_aa: CASSLEAGPRNTEAFF

clone_size: -
v_call: TRBV5-8
cdr3_length: 15
d_call: TRBD1
j_call: TRBJ1-6
cdr3_nt: TGTGCCAGCAGCCCGTGGGACAGGGGGAATTCACCCCTCCACTTT
cdr3_aa: CASSPWDRGNSPLHF

clone_size: -
v_call: TRBV5-1
cdr3_length: 16
d_call: TRBD1
j_call: TRBJ2-5
cdr3_nt: TGCGCCAGCAGCTTTTCTGGGGACAGGGGACAAGAGACCCAGTACTTC
cdr3_aa: CASSFSGDRGQETQYF

clone_size: -
v_call: TRBV19
cdr3_length: 15
d_call: -
j_call: TRBJ2-7
cdr3_nt: TGTGCCAGTAGCCCAAACCGGGGATTCTATTACGAGCAGTACTTC
cdr3_aa: CASSPNRGFYYEQYF

clone_size: -
v_call: TRBV12-3/TRBV12-4
cdr3_length: 13
d_call: -
j_call: TRBJ1-1
cdr3_nt: TGTGCCAGCAGTTTAAGGGACAAGTCTGAAGCTTTCTTT
cdr3_aa: CASSLRDKSEAFF

clone_size: -
v_call: TRBV5-4
cdr3_length: 16
d_call: TRBD1
j_call: TRBJ2-1
cdr3_nt: TGTGCCAGCGCGAAAAAAACAGGGGGCCGGTCGGATGAGCAGTTCTTC
cdr3_aa: CASAKKTGGRSDEQFF

clone_size: -
v_call: TRBV6-5
cdr3_length: 16
d_call: TRBD1
j_call: TRBJ1-2
cdr3_nt: TGTGCCAGCAGTTACTGGACAGGGCGCGCTAACTATGGCTACACCTTC
cdr3_aa: CASSYWTGRANYGYTF

clone_size: -
v_call: TRBV2
cdr3_length: 15
d_call: TRBD1
j_call: TRBJ1-5
cdr3_nt: TGTGCCAGCAGTACAGGGGGCGCCGGCAATCAGCCCCAGCATTTT
cdr3_aa: CASSTGGAGNQPQHF

clone_size: -
v_call: TRBV5-5
cdr3_length: 16
d_call: -
j_call: TRBJ1-5
cdr3_nt: TGTGCCAGCAGCTTGGTTTTTAGTGGAAGTAGCCAGCCCCAGCATTTT
cdr3_aa: CASSLVFSGSSQPQHF

clone_size: -
v_call: TRBV14
cdr3_length: 16
d_call: -
j_call: TRBJ1-6
cdr3_nt: TGTGCCAGCAGCCAAAATACAGGGAGCTATAATTCACCCCTCCACTTT
cdr3_aa: CASSQNTGSYNSPLHF

clone_size: once
v_call: TRBV14
cdr3_length: 15
d_call: TRBD1
j_call: TRBJ2-7
cdr3_nt: TGTGCCAGCAGCCAAGGAGACAGGGGAAGATACGAGCAGTACTTC
cdr3_aa: CASSQGDRGRYEQYF

clone_size: -
v_call: TRBV5-6
cdr3_length: 13
d_call: -
j_call: TRBJ2-3
cdr3_nt: TGTGCCAGCAGCTTAGCGTCCAAAGATACGCAGTATTTT
cdr3_aa: CASSLASKDTQYF

clone_size: -
v_call: TRBV24-1
cdr3_length: 14
d_call: -
j_call: TRBJ1-2
cdr3_nt: TGTGCCACCAGTGATAACAGGGAAGTCTATGGCTACACCTTC
cdr3_aa: CATSDNREVYGYTF

clone_size: -
v_call: TRBV19
cdr3_length: 13
d_call: -
j_call: TRBJ2-7
cdr3_nt: TGTGCCAGTAGTGCCAGGGCCACCTACGAGCAGTACTTC
cdr3_aa: CASSARATYEQYF

clone_size: -
v_call: TRBV6-7
cdr3_length: 14
d_call: -
j_call: TRBJ2-1
cdr3_nt: TGTGCCAGCATTTTTCGGAGCTCCTACAATGAGCAGTTCTTC
cdr3_aa: CASIFRSSYNEQFF

clone_size: -
v_call: TRBV2
cdr3_length: 12
d_call: -
j_call: TRBJ1-1
cdr3_nt: TGTGCCAGCAGCTACAGTGGGAGGGAAGCTTTCTTT
cdr3_aa: CASSYSGREAFF

clone_size: -
v_call: TRBV10-2
cdr3_length: 11
d_call: -
j_call: TRBJ1-1
cdr3_nt: TGCGCCAGCAGTGAATTCGCTGAAGCTTTCTTT
cdr3_aa: CASSEFAEAFF

clone_size: -
v_call: TRBV2
cdr3_length: 13
d_call: -
j_call: TRBJ2-7
cdr3_nt: TGTGCCAGCAGTGCTAGACAGTACTACGAGCAGTACTTC
cdr3_aa: CASSARQYYEQYF

clone_size: -
v_call: TRBV5-1
cdr3_length: 13
d_call: -
j_call: TRBJ2-1
cdr3_nt: TGCGCCAGCAGCCCGGAAGCGACAAGGGGCGGATTCTTC
cdr3_aa: CASSPEATRGGFF

clone_size: -
v_call: TRBV6-2/TRBV6-3
cdr3_length: 11
d_call: -
j_call: TRBJ2-1
cdr3_nt: TGTGCCAGCAGTTACCGAGATGAGCAGTTCTTC
cdr3_aa: CASSYRDEQFF

clone_size: -
v_call: TRBV5-6
cdr3_length: 15
d_call: -
j_call: TRBJ1-2
cdr3_nt: TGTGCCAGCAGCTTGTGGCAGGGGAATCAGAGGGGCTACACCTTC
cdr3_aa: CASSLWQGNQRGYTF

clone_size: -
v_call: TRBV5-1
cdr3_length: 13
d_call: -
j_call: TRBJ2-5
cdr3_nt: TGCGCCAGCAGCTTACAGCCCCAAGAGACCCAGTACTTC
cdr3_aa: CASSLQPQETQYF

clone_size: -
v_call: TRBV7-3
cdr3_length: 13
d_call: -
j_call: TRBJ2-1
cdr3_nt: TGTGCCAGCAGCCACCGGAGGACCCATGAGCAGTTCTTC
cdr3_aa: CASSHRRTHEQFF

clone_size: -
v_call: TRBV5-4
cdr3_length: 12
d_call: -
j_call: TRBJ2-7
cdr3_nt: TGTGCCAGCAGCTTACAATCCTACGAGCAGTACTTC
cdr3_aa: CASSLQSYEQYF

clone_size: -
v_call: TRBV25-1
cdr3_length: 13
d_call: -
j_call: TRBJ2-3
cdr3_nt: TGTGCTCACGCCCTCCCAGGGACAGATACGCAGTATTTT
cdr3_aa: CAHALPGTDTQYF

clone_size: -
v_call: TRBV4-2
cdr3_length: 14
d_call: -
j_call: TRBJ2-7
cdr3_nt: TGTGCCAGCAGCCAAGTTCAGGGTTCCAACGAGCAGTACTTC
cdr3_aa: CASSQVQGSNEQYF

clone_size: once
v_call: TRBV28
cdr3_length: 16
d_call: TRBD2
j_call: TRBJ2-1
cdr3_nt: TGTGCCAGCAGCCCGCCGACGGGCGGGGGGGCGAATGAGCAGTTCTTC
cdr3_aa: CASSPPTGGGANEQFF

clone_size: -
v_call: TRBV27
cdr3_length: 14
d_call: TRBD2
j_call: TRBJ2-7
cdr3_nt: TGTGCCAGCAGGCCTAGCGGGGGGACCTACGAGCAGTACTTC
cdr3_aa: CASRPSGGTYEQYF

clone_size: few
v_call: TRBV27
cdr3_length: 16
d_call: TRBD1
j_call: TRBJ2-3
cdr3_nt: TGTGCCAGCAGTTCACACGGACAGGGGTTGACAGATACGCAGTATTTT
cdr3_aa: CASSSHGQGLTDTQYF

clone_size: -
v_call: TRBV7-9
cdr3_length: 11
d_call: -
j_call: TRBJ2-5
cdr3_nt: TGTGCCAGCAGCCAACAAGAGACCCAGTACTTC
cdr3_aa: CASSQQETQYF

clone_size: -
v_call: TRBV3-1/TRBV3-2
cdr3_length: 15
d_call: -
j_call: TRBJ2-4
cdr3_nt: TGTGCCAGCAGCCAAGCTGGAGAGCGGGCAAACATTCAGTACTTC
cdr3_aa: CASSQAGERANIQYF

clone_size: -
v_call: TRBV5-1
cdr3_length: 13
d_call: -
j_call: TRBJ2-1
cdr3_nt: TGCGCCAGCAGCTTGGGGCTTTACAATGAGCAGTTCTTC
cdr3_aa: CASSLGLYNEQFF

clone_size: -
v_call: TRBV21-1
cdr3_length: 16
d_call: -
j_call: TRBJ1-1
cdr3_nt: TGTGCCAGCAGCCTGACCGGGACACATTATGGCACTGAAGCTTTCTTT
cdr3_aa: CASSLTGTHYGTEAFF

clone_size: -
v_call: TRBV5-1
cdr3_length: 15
d_call: -
j_call: TRBJ2-1
cdr3_nt: TGCGCCAGCAGCTTAGAGATCCTCTCCTACAATGAGCAGTTCTTC
cdr3_aa: CASSLEILSYNEQFF

clone_size: -
v_call: TRBV10-1
cdr3_length: 16
d_call: -
j_call: TRBJ1-2
cdr3_nt: TGCGCCAGCAGCATAATCGGACGGGCCGGGGGCTATGGCTACACCTTC
cdr3_aa: CASSIIGRAGGYGYTF

clone_size: -
v_call: TRBV27
cdr3_length: 19
d_call: -
j_call: TRBJ1-1
cdr3_nt: TGTGCCAGCAGCTCCCTTTCTCCCTTCCGGGGGGACATGAACACTGAAGCTTTCTTT
cdr3_aa: CASSSLSPFRGDMNTEAFF